This T cell receptor beta chain emerged from a study of T cell repertoires in cytomegalovirus infection (dated by TCRdb to about 2019). Regarding the research as a whole: Donor HLA type was relevant to the analysis, as public TCR beta signatures indicated carriage of CMV infection together with the matching HLA type. Overall study results and their limits: Carriers of CMV infection plus the relevant HLA type were discriminated by the cumulative frequency of public TCR beta family members in the study cohort and in an independent 352-donor cohort. In the ex vivo response, HLA-C-restricted CMV-specific TCR beta clonotypes were dominant, and in two of eight donors the single most frequent clonotype came from this HLA-C-restricted group.

Comments on this clonotype: Its specific antigen is unknown. A junction boundary mismatches the germline segment, possibly from a read error.

Sequencing took place on an Illumina HiSeq 1500. TCRdb handled the public reads itself, with Q25 trimming in fastp and clone calling in MiXCR, and kept productive beta chains. Records with the same CDR3 protein are collapsed into one entry carrying the most frequent genes and DNA. This sample holds about 440,000 distinct CDR3 sequences; roughly 31% were observed only once. Roughly an eighth of the sample is taken by the ten largest. The CDR1 and CDR2 encoded by the germline V gene (reference sequence) are MNHEY and SMNVEV. Including the terminal cysteine and phenylalanine, the CDR3 comprises 14 residues. CDR3 DNA only is kept here, 42 bases in frame from base 1.

The V and J genes are TRBV27 and TRBJ2-7; the junction holds 7 bases that match TRBD1. The sequencing sample was made of PBMCs. The TCR sequence derives from a human donor in good health (CMV status not recorded). Some clones in this sample may be carry-over from other donors' samples. The CDR3: CASSHDRAYYDQSF. The nucleotide sequence is TGTGCCAGCAGTCATGACAGGGCCTACTACGATCAGTCCTTC.